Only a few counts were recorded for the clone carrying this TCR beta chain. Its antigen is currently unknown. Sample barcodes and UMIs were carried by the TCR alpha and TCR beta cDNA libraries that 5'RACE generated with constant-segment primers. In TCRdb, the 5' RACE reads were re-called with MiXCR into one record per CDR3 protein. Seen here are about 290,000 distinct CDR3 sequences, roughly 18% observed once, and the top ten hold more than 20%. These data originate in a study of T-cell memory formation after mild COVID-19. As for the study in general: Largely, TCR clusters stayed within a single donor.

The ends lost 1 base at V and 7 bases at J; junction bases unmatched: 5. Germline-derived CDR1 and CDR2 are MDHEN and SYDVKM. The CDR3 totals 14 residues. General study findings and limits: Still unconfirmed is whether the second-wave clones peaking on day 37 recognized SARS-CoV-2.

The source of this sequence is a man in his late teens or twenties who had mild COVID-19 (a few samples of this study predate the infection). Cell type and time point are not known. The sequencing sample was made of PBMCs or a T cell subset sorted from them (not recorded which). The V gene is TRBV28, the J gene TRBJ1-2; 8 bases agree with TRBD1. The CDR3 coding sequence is TGTGCCAGCAGTTTATCGGCAGGGGGCTTTGGCTACACCTTC. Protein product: CASSLSAGGFGYTF.